Described below is a single TCR beta chain sequence and its context. Antigen unknown. The CDR3 consists of 16 residues. Germline V gene data show CDR1 as SNHLY and CDR2 as FYNNEI. Unmatched junction bases numbered 13, after V lost 6 bases and J lost 4 bases. These data originate in a study of lymphopenia after photon versus proton radiotherapy. Study results and limitations: Authors raise, but do not show, better survival with proton therapy. Larger post-nadir TCR diversity loss correlated inversely with survival in deceased patients. Post-nadir diversity loss with photons came from oligoclonal expansion, particularly CD8+ Temra cells. Under photons, naive T cells and diversity fell while effector/memory populations rose.

TCRdb's table, derived via immunoSEQ multiplex PCR, lists solely in-frame clones and lacks some. The table shows about 26,000 clones, with roughly four fifths occurring only once. This receptor was taken from a woman aged 50 to 60 with pancreatic cancer. The sequences come from peripheral blood, collected from a patient treated with photon-based radiotherapy. This chain links TRBV2 with TRBJ2-7; TRBD1 agrees at 9 bases. CDR3 sequence (DNA): TGTGCCAGCAGCAGACAAGGGACAGGGAGATTTTACGAGCAGTACTTC. Protein: CASSRQGTGRFYEQYF.